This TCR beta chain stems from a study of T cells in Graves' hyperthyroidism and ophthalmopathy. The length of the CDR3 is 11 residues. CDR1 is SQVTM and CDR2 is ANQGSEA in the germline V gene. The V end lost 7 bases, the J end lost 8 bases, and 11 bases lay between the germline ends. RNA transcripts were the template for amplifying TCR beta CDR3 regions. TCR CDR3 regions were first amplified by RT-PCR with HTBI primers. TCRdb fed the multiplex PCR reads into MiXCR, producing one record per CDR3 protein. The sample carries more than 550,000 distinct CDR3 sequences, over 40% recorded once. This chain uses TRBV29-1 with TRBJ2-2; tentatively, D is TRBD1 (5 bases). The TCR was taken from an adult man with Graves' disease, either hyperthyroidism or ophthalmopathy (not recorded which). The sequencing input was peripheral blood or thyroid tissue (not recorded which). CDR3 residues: CSAEGAGELFF. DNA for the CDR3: TGCAGCGCCGAAGGGGCAGGGGAGCTGTTTTTT.